This is a list of T cell receptor beta chains from one sample in a study of glioma-infiltrating T cells. Each CDR3 protein gets one entry after TCRdb re-called the multiplex PCR reads with MiXCR. This table has some 190,000 distinct CDR3 sequences, more than 30% appearing once. The sample taken for sequencing was glioma tissue, nonneoplastic brain tissue, or PBMCs (not recorded which). These receptors came from a human donor with low-grade glioma or glioblastoma, undergoing nonglioma brain surgery, or in good health (not recorded which). CDR3s include the opening cysteine and the closing phenylalanine or tryptophan. Each record gives: J gene, CDR3 length, D gene, V gene, clone size, CDR3 DNA, CDR3 protein. D genes are given only for firm matches. Part of the rows lack a size; the others show once, few, many or a class for expanded clones.

>TRBJ1-1|15|.|TRBV30|.
TGTGCCTGGACTAACACCCCGGGGTTCGGTGGCTGGGCTTTCTTT
CAWTNTPGFGGWAFF
>TRBJ2-7|12|.|TRBV6-2/TRBV6-3|many
TGTGCCAGCAAGACAGTCTCCTACGAGCAGTACTTC
CASKTVSYEQYF
>TRBJ2-1|14|.|TRBV24-1|many
TGTGCCACCAGTGACTCTCCCACCTCGAAAGAGCAGTTCTTC
CATSDSPTSKEQFF
>TRBJ2-7|12|.|TRBV6-1|many
TGTGCCAGCAGTTCGATGACCTACGAGCAGTACTTC
CASSSMTYEQYF
>TRBJ2-3|10|.|TRBV6-2/TRBV6-3|many
TGTGCCAGCGAAACAGATACGCAGTATTTT
CASETDTQYF
>TRBJ2-7|13|.|TRBV20-1|once
TGCAGTGCTAGAGGATACAGGACCTACGAGCAGTACTTC
CSARGYRTYEQYF
>TRBJ2-5|13|.|TRBV19|.
TGTGCCAGTAGTATAGATAACGGAGAGACCCAGTACTTC
CASSIDNGETQYF
>TRBJ2-7|13|.|TRBV4-2|many
TGTGCCAGCAGCCAACAGGGGTTACTTGAGCAGTACTTC
CASSQQGLLEQYF
>TRBJ2-7|13|TRBD2|TRBV27|.
TGTGCCAGCAGTTTTGCAGCGGGAGACGAGCAGTACTTC
CASSFAAGDEQYF
>TRBJ2-7|17|.|TRBV5-6|.
TGTGCCAGCAGTCTAGTCGCCTTGGGGGATTATAAAGCCGAGCAGTACTTC
CASSLVALGDYKAEQYF
>TRBJ2-7|12|.|TRBV7-9|many
TGTGCCAGCAGCTTGTCCCAGGAGGTGCAGTACTTC
CASSLSQEVQYF
>TRBJ2-3|14|TRBD1|TRBV7-7|many
TGTGCCAGCAGCACGGGACAGGTCACAGATACGCAGTATTTT
CASSTGQVTDTQYF
>TRBJ2-2|16|TRBD2|TRBV5-4|few
TGTGCTAGCAGCTTGCGGGCTAGCGGCCGGGCCGGGGAGCTGTTTTTT
CASSLRASGRAGELFF
>TRBJ2-5|12|.|TRBV29-1|many
TGCAGCGTTGATTGGGTTCAAGAGACCCAGTACTTC
CSVDWVQETQYF
>TRBJ1-1|15|TRBD1|TRBV6-1|many
TGTGCCAGCAGTGAAGCCATACAGGGGGTCCCTGAAGCTTTCTTT
CASSEAIQGVPEAFF
>TRBJ2-4|16|TRBD1|TRBV4-2|.
TGTGCCAGCAGCCAAGGTGACAGGGTAGCCAAAAACATTCAGTACTTC
CASSQGDRVAKNIQYF
>TRBJ2-1|15|TRBD2|TRBV6-1|many
TGTGCCAGCGGCTTGCGAAGCGGGAGGAGCTATGAGCAGTTCTTC
CASGLRSGRSYEQFF
>TRBJ2-3|16|TRBD1|TRBV6-5|.
TGTGCCAGCAGTTACTCATCAGGGGGCAGCACAGATACGAAGTATTTT
CASSYSSGGSTDTKYF
>TRBJ1-2|12|.|TRBV20-1|many
TGCAGTGCTTTGAAAGATAACTATGGCTACACCTTC
CSALKDNYGYTF
>TRBJ1-5|17|.|TRBV14|once
TGTGCCAGCAGCCAAGATCCGGGGGTCCTAAGCAATCAGCCCCAGGATTTT
CASSQDPGVLSNQPQDF
>TRBJ1-5|14|.|TRBV28|.
TGTGCCAGAAGTTTATTGGGGGGAGGCCAGCCCCAGCATTTT
CARSLLGGGQPQHF
>TRBJ2-5|16|.|TRBV7-8|many
TGTGCCAGCAGCTTAGGCCGCTCGAGCGGCCAAGAGACCCAGTACTTC
CASSLGRSSGQETQYF
>TRBJ2-1|18|TRBD1|TRBV19|few
TGTGCCAGTAGTATAGCTGGGACAGGACCAATTTCCTACAATGAGCAGTTCTTC
CASSIAGTGPISYNEQFF
>TRBJ2-7|14|.|TRBV7-2|many
TGTGCCAGCAGCTTTACGGGAGTCAGTTACGAGCAGTACTTC
CASSFTGVSYEQYF
>TRBJ2-7|13|.|TRBV18|many
TGTGCGGTCGCAGAAGACAGTACCTACGAGCAGTACTTC
CAVAEDSTYEQYF
>TRBJ2-7|15|TRBD2|TRBV20-1|.
TGCAATGCTAGAGAAGGTAGTGGGAGGGAAGACGAGCAGTACTTC
CNAREGSGREDEQYF
>TRBJ2-6|14|.|TRBV24-1|.
TGTGCCACCAGTGATACCAGGGGGGTTAACGTCCTGACTTTC
CATSDTRGVNVLTF
>TRBJ2-1|12|TRBD2|TRBV6-1|many
TGTGCCACCCCTACTAGCGACAATGAGCAGTTCTTC
CATPTSDNEQFF
>TRBJ2-7|14|.|TRBV29-1|many
TGCAGCGTCAGATCCTTATTCCCTTCGTCCGAGCAGTACTTC
CSVRSLFPSSEQYF
>TRBJ2-7|11|.|TRBV11-1|few
TGTGCCAGCAGCTTAGATGACGAGCAGTACTTC
CASSLDDEQYF
>TRBJ2-3|14|TRBD2|TRBV12-3/TRBV12-4|few
TGTGCCAGCAGTTTAGCCGGGAGGTCAGATACGCAGTATTTT
CASSLAGRSDTQYF
>TRBJ2-1|13|TRBD2|TRBV3-1|.
TGTGCCAGCAGCCCGACTAGCGGGAGTAGTAAGTTCTTC
CASSPTSGSSKFF
>TRBJ1-5|12|.|TRBV20-1|once
TGCAGTGCTGAGGTGCAATATCCGCCCCATCATTTT
CSAEVQYPPHHF
>TRBJ1-1|15|.|TRBV5-1|.
TGCGCCAGCAGCTGGGGGCGGGGGGAGTACACTGAAGCTTTCTTT
CASSWGRGEYTEAFF
>TRBJ2-7|15|TRBD1|TRBV7-2|many
TGTGCCAGCAGCTTAGGTGGACAGGGCCACTACGAGCAGTACTTC
CASSLGGQGHYEQYF
>TRBJ1-5|16|TRBD1|TRBV28|.
TGTGCCAGAAGCCAGGACAGGGGCGGTAGCAATCAGCCCCAGCATTTT
CARSQDRGGSNQPQHF
>TRBJ1-1|14|.|TRBV27|many
TGTGCCAGCAGTCCCTGGACAGCCAACACTGAAGCTTTCTTT
CASSPWTANTEAFF
>TRBJ2-7|12|.|TRBV14|many
TGTGCCAGCAGCCAAATAGGTTACGAGCAGTACTTC
CASSQIGYEQYF
>TRBJ1-2|15|.|TRBV6-1|many
TGTGCCAGCACCAAATTGAGGGATCCCAACTATGGCTACACCTTC
CASTKLRDPNYGYTF
>TRBJ2-3|16|TRBD2|TRBV6-2/TRBV6-3|many
TGTGCCAGCAGTCCAACAACTAGCGAGATCCCAGATACGCAGTATTTT
CASSPTTSEIPDTQYF
>TRBJ1-3|13|.|TRBV30|few
TGTGCCTGGAGTCCCGGGCCTGGAAACACCATATATTTT
CAWSPGPGNTIYF
>TRBJ1-6|16|.|TRBV27|many
TGTGCCAGCAGCGAGAGGGGGAGCTCCTATAATTCACCCCTCCACTTT
CASSERGSSYNSPLHF
>TRBJ1-1|16|TRBD1|TRBV6-2/TRBV6-3|many
TGTGCCAGCAGCCCTCCCTACAGGGGCGGGAGCACTGAAGCTTTCTTT
CASSPPYRGGSTEAFF
>TRBJ2-5|17|TRBD1|TRBV20-1|many
TGCAGTGCTAGATTCCCCGTTATCAGGGGGCATAAAGAGACCCAGTACTTC
CSARFPVIRGHKETQYF
>TRBJ2-1|17|TRBD2|TRBV4-1|many
TGCGCCAGCAGCCAAGTCAGTCCGGGACTAGCGGGACGTGAGCAGTTCTTC
CASSQVSPGLAGREQFF
>TRBJ2-7|18|TRBD2|TRBV7-2|.
TGTGCCAGCAGCTTCGGGACTAGCGGGTTCTCGAGGGGCTACGAGCAGTACTTC
CASSFGTSGFSRGYEQYF
>TRBJ1-2|14|.|TRBV28|many
TGTGCCAGCAGGCCATCAGGGGCGAGATATGGCTACACCTTC
CASRPSGARYGYTF
>TRBJ2-7|16|TRBD2|TRBV5-4|.
TGTGCCAGCAGCTTGGATACTAGCGGGAGGGTCTACGAGCAGTACTTC
CASSLDTSGRVYEQYF
>TRBJ2-3|16|.|TRBV11-2|many
TGTGCCAGCAGCTTATTGCTGGGGGTAAGCACAGATACGCAGTATTTT
CASSLLLGVSTDTQYF
>TRBJ2-1|13|.|TRBV3-1|many
TGTGCCAGCAGCCTATCACCTAGTGATGAGCAGTTCTTC
CASSLSPSDEQFF
>TRBJ2-3|13|.|TRBV7-2|many
TGTGCCAGCAGCTTAACTACCACAGATACGCAGTATTTT
CASSLTTTDTQYF
>TRBJ1-1|15|TRBD1|TRBV19|many
TGTGCCAGTAGTACAACAGGGGCGGGGAACACTGAAGCTTTCTTT
CASSTTGAGNTEAFF
>TRBJ2-1|12|TRBD1|TRBV3-1|.
TGTGCCGGCAGCCAAGGACAGGGTGGGGAGTCCTTC
CAGSQGQGGESF
>TRBJ2-7|13|.|TRBV27|many
TGTGCCAGCAGTTCAGACGTAACCTACGAGCAGTACTTC
CASSSDVTYEQYF
>TRBJ2-5|15|.|TRBV4-1|many
TGCGCCAGCAGCCAACCCGGGACACCTCAAGAGACCCAGTACTTC
CASSQPGTPQETQYF
>TRBJ1-1|13|.|TRBV5-1|.
TGCGCCAGCAGCTTGGAAGGGGACACTGAACCTTTCTTT
CASSLEGDTEPFF
>TRBJ1-4|16|.|TRBV28|many
TGTGCCAGCAGAGGAGGGGCAGGTGGTCAATTTGAAAAACTGTTTTTT
CASRGGAGGQFEKLFF
>TRBJ1-1|14|.|TRBV6-6|many
TGTGCCAGCAGTTACCAGGCCTCTGACACTGAAGCTTTCTTT
CASSYQASDTEAFF
>TRBJ2-1|16|TRBD2|TRBV7-9|few
TGTGCCAGCACCCTAGCCCTCGGGTTGTCGGGAGGTGAGCAGTTCTTC
CASTLALGLSGGEQFF